The T cell receptor (beta chain) under discussion was sequenced for a study of metastatic and nonmetastatic thyroid tumors (dated by TCRdb to between 2020 and 2021). Regarding the research as a whole: Repertoires from peripheral blood and from tumor or nodule tissue samples of malignant and benign thyroid patients were compared.

General findings and caveats noted by the study authors: TCR beta diversity was reported as significantly higher in malignant tumors than in benign nodules, in both blood and tumor samples.

There are many counts of this clone. What antigen it recognizes has not been identified. Base qualities are not at hand, and no much larger clone is one base apart. Library creation used PCR. The run used an Illumina HiSeq 4000. High-throughput sequencing was used to profile the CDR3 region of the TCR beta-chain in every patient. The authors' pipeline ran thus. A classifier to discriminate distant-metastatic papillary thyroid cancer patients was built from CDR3 differences across clinicopathological groups. To measure repertoire diversity the researchers used the Shannon index, while the Morisita-Horn index served to gauge how similar the tumor and blood repertoires were. TCRdb's own reprocessing of the public reads used fastp at Q25 and MiXCR and kept productive beta chains. TCRdb's processing, not the authors' own work, is the source of the V and J calls. The sample table contains 20,000 to 25,000 clones; only one count was recorded for 9.5% to 12% of them. Together, the top ten hold 25% to 35% of the sample.

The CDR1 and CDR2 encoded by the germline V gene (reference sequence) are LNHNV and YYDKDF. The CDR3, cysteine through phenylalanine, is 14 amino acids long. Of all the DNA, just the CDR3 is kept, 42 bases in frame from base 1. At the junction V is shortened by 3 bases and J by 6 bases, with 12 bases in between. No treatment had been received by any patient before thyroid surgery. Patient clinical samples collected from the early 2010s to the late 2010s were retrospectively analysed using T-cell receptor beta sequencing. Sequenced material: blood. The sequence joins TRBV15 to TRBJ2-1; 5 matching bases give a weak D call of TRBD2. The clonotype was recovered from a female donor with papillary thyroid cancer or a benign thyroid nodule (not recorded which). Some clones in this sample may be carry-over from other donors' samples. Here is the DNA: TGTGCCACCAGCAGGTCTACTAGAGGCAATGAGCAGTTCTTC. This translates into CATSRSTRGNEQFF.